The clone carrying this T cell receptor beta chain was picked up a small number of times. The antigen is unknown. The data belong to a study of T-cell reconstitution after alpha-beta-depleted transplantation in children. The TCRbeta library incorporated unique molecular identifiers. TCRdb re-called the PCR reads with MiXCR, one entry per CDR3 protein. The sample shows some 460,000 distinct CDR3 sequences, around 15% of them seen only once. The study, taken as a whole, reports: As was reported, about two months after transplant, alpha-beta T cells came from several hundred expanded graft clones.

The CDR3 loop spans 17 amino acids. The germline gives CDR1 SGHVS, CDR2 FQNEAQ. Trimming cost V 2 bases and J 7 bases; bases outside gene matches: 7. The sequence came from a boy in the first two years of life who had a stem cell transplant for Wiskott-Aldrich syndrome, so the T cells may come from the graft donor. Sequencing used PBMCs, mostly from graft donor cells, obtained 360 days after TCRalphabeta/CD19-depleted stem cell transplant. The chain joins TRBV7-8 to TRBJ2-1; TRBD2 matches 14 bases. This chain's CDR3 is CASSLYRLAGGRNEQFF. Here the CDR3 DNA reads TGTGCCAGCAGCTTATATCGACTAGCGGGAGGGCGAAATGAGCAGTTCTTC.